The next 23 T cell receptor beta chains were all read from a single sample in a study of cytomegalovirus exposure and HLA in healthy donors. The PCR had 60 Vbeta and 13 Jbeta primers. TCRdb's copy holds only in-frame clones and misses some; the assay was immunoSEQ multiplex PCR. The data hold approximately 110,000 clones, with under 90% observed a single time. The sequenced material came from PBMCs. Receptor source: a woman younger than 45 in good health and CMV-seronegative.

About this clone: Other DNA sequences within the sample encode an identical CDR3. This CDR3 is CASSQDGSFGYTF. In nucleotides, the CDR3 is TGTGCCAGCAGCCAGGACGGGAGCTTTGGCTACACCTTC. The rearrangement links TRBV11-2 to TRBJ1-2; D not resolved. This CDR3 contains 13 residues. Between the trimmed V and J ends, which lost 5 bases and 7 bases, there was a span of 14 bases. CDR1 is SGHAT, CDR2 FQNNGV, per germline.

This clone was seen once. This chain connects TRBV7-2 to TRBJ2-7; TRBD2 matches at 8 bases. The CDR3 spans 15 residues. Germline-derived CDR1 and CDR2 are SGHTA and FQGNSA. The V segment lost 2 bases and the J segment 0 bases; nucleotides outside the gene matches: 3. DNA for the CDR3: TGTGCCAGCAGCTTACGGGAGGGAATCTCCTACGAGCAGTACTTC. Protein sequence: CASSLREGISYEQYF.

This chain connects TRBV11-2 to TRBJ1-1; TRBD1 matches at 8 bases. The CDR3 is made up of 15 amino acids. Germline values: CDR1 SGHAT, CDR2 FQNNGV. With 3 bases clipped from V and 8 bases from J, the junction kept 11 bases outside the gene matches. The CDR3 sequence is CASSLDRAFGSEAFF. Written as DNA, the CDR3 is TGTGCCAGCAGCTTGGACAGGGCTTTTGGATCGGAAGCTTTCTTT.

This chain uses TRBV11-2 with TRBJ2-7, with D maybe TRBD2 (6 bases). The CDR3 extends over 15 amino acids. Per the germline V gene, CDR1 is SGHAT and CDR2 is FQNNGV. V lost 0 bases and J 4 bases, leaving 13 bases between the germline ends. For the CDR3, the DNA is TGTGCCAGCAGCTTAGAGGCTGGAGGGCAATACGAGCAGTACTTC. Protein product: CASSLEAGGQYEQYF.

The chain links TRBV7-2 to TRBJ1-5; 9 bases are a match to TRBD1. Trimming at V came to 8 bases and at J to 2 bases, leaving 7 bases not matched to a gene. This CDR3 has 15 residues. CDR1 and CDR2 (germline): SGHTA, FQGNSA. The CDR3 DNA reads as TGTGCCAGCTCTCAACAGGGGGCCGGCAATCAGCCCCAGCATTTT. Its translation is CASSQQGAGNQPQHF.

The chain employs TRBV4-1 and TRBJ2-1, with no clear D. This CDR3 has 16 amino acids. Deletions cut 4 bases from V and 4 bases from J, with 17 bases between. Germline assignment: CDR1 MGHRA and CDR2 YSYEKL. CDR3 region: CASSLLYLGEYNEQFF. In DNA, the CDR3 is TGCGCCAGCAGCCTTCTCTACCTAGGCGAGTACAATGAGCAGTTCTTC.

This rearrangement joins TRBV27 to TRBJ2-7; 8 bases are shared with TRBD2. Germline values: CDR1 MNHEY, CDR2 SMNVEV (reference sequence). The J segment lost 0 bases and the V segment lost 3 bases, leaving 4 bases of the junction unmatched. This CDR3 is built from 15 residues. DNA of the CDR3: TGTGCCAGCAGTTTTAACGGGGGGGCCTCCTACGAGCAGTACTTC. Encoded protein: CASSFNGGASYEQYF.

The V call is TRBV5-4, the J call TRBJ2-5; 9 nucleotides align to TRBD2. After removal of 4 bases from V and 3 bases from J, the junction contained 13 bases not matched to a gene. Per the germline V gene, CDR1 is SGHNT and CDR2 is YYREEE (reference sequence). This CDR3 spans 17 amino acids. CDR3 protein: CASSLTLGRTSEETQYF. The CDR3 DNA sequence: TGTGCCAGCAGCCTCACGTTGGGAAGGACTAGCGAAGAGACCCAGTACTTC.

This chain connects TRBV5-1 to TRBJ1-1; TRBD1 is a possible D gene (6 bases). The germline V and J ends were trimmed by 5 bases and 0 bases, with 11 bases remaining between them. CDR3 length equals 14 residues. The germline CDR1 and CDR2 sequences are SGHRS and YFSETQ. CDR3 sequence reads: CASSAGQMNTEAFF. CDR3 DNA sequence: TGCGCCAGCAGTGCCGGACAGATGAACACTGAAGCTTTCTTT.

V is TRBV28 and J is TRBJ1-1; TRBD1 is a possible D gene (6 bases). CDR3 length equals 17 residues. Germline CDR1 and CDR2: MDHEN and SYDVKM. V dropped 7 bases and J dropped 0 bases, with 21 bases sitting between them. The CDR3 DNA reads TGTGCCAGCAAGTTTATACGGTCTGGACAGATGAACACTGAAGCTTTCTTT. This encodes CASKFIRSGQMNTEAFF.

The V call is TRBV7-2, the J call TRBJ2-5; D gene unclear. This CDR3 comprises 14 residues. Trimming pared 0 bases from V and 5 bases from J, leaving 10 bases between. The germline V gene encodes CDR1 SGHTA and CDR2 FQGNSA. CDR3 protein: CASSLAFARETQYF. In DNA, the CDR3 is TGTGCCAGCAGCTTAGCGTTCGCGCGGGAGACCCAGTACTTC.

The chain links TRBV5-1 to TRBJ2-7; 12 positions match TRBD2. J lost 2 bases, V lost 5 bases, and 8 bases had no gene match. The CDR3 extends over 16 amino acids. Per the germline V gene, CDR1 is SGHRS and CDR2 is YFSETQ. The CDR3: CASSSLAGGPAYEQYF. The CDR3 nucleotides are TGCGCCAGCAGTTCCCTAGCGGGAGGGCCCGCCTACGAGCAGTACTTC.

The chain combines TRBV5-1 with TRBJ2-3, with 7 bases identical to TRBD2. Germline V gene data show CDR1 as SGHRS and CDR2 as YFSETQ. After removal of 5 bases from V and 6 bases from J, the junction contained 18 bases not matched to a gene. This CDR3 contains 17 residues. The CDR3 nucleotides read TGCGCCAGCAGGGGCGGCCTAGCGGCCGGAGGTACGGATACGCAGTATTTT. It yields the protein CASRGGLAAGGTDTQYF.

V and J are TRBV10-3 and TRBJ2-1; maybe TRBD1 (6 bases). V was trimmed by 6 bases and J by 7 bases, leaving 10 bases between them. The V gene's germline CDR1 is ENHRY and CDR2 SYGVKD. This CDR3 contains 12 residues. The CDR3 nucleotides are TGTGCCATCAGGGACAGCGGAAATGAGCAGTTCTTC. Its translation is CAIRDSGNEQFF.

V usage is TRBV28 and J usage is TRBJ1-1; tentative D call: TRBD1 (5 bases). Trimming took off 4 bases at V and 0 bases at J, with 12 bases between the two ends. The CDR3 runs 15 residues. Germline loops: CDR1 MDHEN, CDR2 SYDVKM. The chain's CDR3 is CASSSGGKVNTEAFF. CDR3 nucleotide sequence: TGTGCCAGCAGTTCGGGGGGGAAAGTGAACACTGAAGCTTTCTTT.

The chain is built from TRBV10-1 and TRBJ2-7, with 14 bases identical to TRBD2. The junction had 13 bases not matched to a gene; V was cut back by 6 bases and J by 6 bases. Per the germline V gene, CDR1 is WNHNN and CDR2 is SYGVQD (reference sequence). This CDR3 is built from 17 residues. The CDR3 DNA reads as TGCGCCAGCAGCCAACAGAGACCGGGACTAGCGGGAGTCGAGCAGTACTTC. Protein: CASSQQRPGLAGVEQYF.

This clone has only a few counts. The rearrangement links TRBV7-9 to TRBJ2-5, with D uncertain. The assigned J gene may be wrong: the sequence end matches TRBJ2-7 better. Germline CDR1 is SEHNR and CDR2 is FQNEAQ (reference sequence). This CDR3 is 14 amino acids long. The CDR3 sequence: CASSLSPADYEQYF. In DNA, the CDR3 is TGTGCCAGCAGCTTAAGTCCGGCGGACTACGAGCAGTACTTC.

V is TRBV5-1 and J is TRBJ1-2; TRBD1 agrees at 10 bases. This CDR3 is 14 amino acids long. Germline values: CDR1 SGHRS, CDR2 YFSETQ. The CDR3 DNA follows: TGCGCAACCTCGACAGGGGGCCGACGGGACGGCTACACCTTC. This encodes CATSTGGRRDGYTF.

The chain couples TRBV6-1 to TRBJ2-7, with 8 bases lining up with TRBD1. Losses at the gene ends were 10 bases for V and 3 bases for J; bases not matched to a gene: 11. Looked up from germline, CDR1 is MNHNS and CDR2 is SASEGT. CDR3 length: 14 residues. The CDR3 loop is CATQDRDRRYEQYF. DNA for the CDR3: TGTGCCACCCAAGACCGGGACAGGCGCTACGAGCAGTACTTC.

The rearrangement uses TRBV13 and TRBJ2-7; TRBD2 aligns across 7 bases. The CDR3 extends over 16 amino acids. Per the germline V gene, CDR1 is PRHDT and CDR2 is FYEKMQ (reference sequence). V shed 2 bases, J shed 0 bases, and the junction held 7 bases outside the gene matches. As DNA, the CDR3 is TGTGCCAGCAGCTTATCATTGGGGGAGGGCTCCTACGAGCAGTACTTC. Translating gives CASSLSLGEGSYEQYF.

The chain employs TRBV5-1 and TRBJ1-2, with D possibly matching TRBD1 (5 bases). The V end was cut by 4 bases, the J end by 4 bases, with 17 bases between. CDR3 length: 15 amino acids. Germline assignment: CDR1 SGHRS and CDR2 YFSETQ. CDR3 amino acids: CASSLVGPETYGYTF. CDR3 DNA sequence: TGCGCCAGCAGCCTTGTGGGGCCAGAGACCTATGGCTACACCTTC. The full variable domain, with the rest looked up from reference TRBV5-1 and TRBJ1-2, is KAGVTQTPRYLIKTRGQQVTLSCSPISGHRSVSWYQQTPGQGLQFLFEYFSETQRNKGNFPGRFSGRQFSNSRSEMNVSTLELGDSALYLCASSLVGPETYGYTFGSGTRLTVV.

The chain uses TRBV7-6 and TRBJ2-7; 9 bases agree with TRBD1. Germline CDR1 is SGHVS and CDR2 is FNYEAQ. Trimming removed 2 bases from V and 3 bases from J; junction bases left unmatched: 2. The CDR3 is made up of 14 amino acids. The CDR3 region is CASSLSGQGYEQYF. In nucleotides, the CDR3 is TGTGCCAGCAGCTTATCGGGACAGGGCTACGAGCAGTACTTC.

The CDR3 loop is CASGNRGREAFF. The DNA of the CDR3 is TGTGCCAGCGGAAACAGGGGGAGAGAAGCTTTCTTT. This chain uses TRBV6-5 with TRBJ1-1, with 8 bases lining up with TRBD1. CDR3 size: 12 residues. The germline CDR1 and CDR2 sequences are MNHEY and SVGAGI. V shed 8 bases, J shed 8 bases, and the junction held 7 bases outside the gene matches.